This TCR beta chain was observed in a study of T-cell reconstitution after alpha-beta-depleted transplantation in children (dated by TCRdb to about 2016). The study in broad terms: Using TCR repertoire profiling, the study followed T-cell immune reconstitution in a quantitative way in children after TCRalphabeta/CD19-depleted allogeneic hematopoietic cell transplantation. Overall results and qualifications from the work: The apparently early alphabetaT-cell count recovery about two months after transplant was reportedly dependent on only several hundred rapidly expanded clones derived from non-depleted graft cells. In some patients, the high TCRbeta diversity seen at day 60 was put down to recipient T cells and intrathymic progenitors that had survived conditioning. Over subsequent months, a decline in hyperexpanded clone frequencies was noted, and after one year, T-cell counts and TCRbeta diversity were mostly ascribed to newly produced T cells.

The CDR3 runs 13 residues from the cysteine to the phenylalanine. Only the CDR3 DNA is retained, 39 bases long and in frame from the first base. V sheds 0 bases and J sheds 7 bases, leaving 9 bases between their ends. For CDR1 and CDR2, the germline V gene lists SGHTA and FQGNSA. Libraries were built with PCR. The listed sequencing device is Illumina HiSeq 2500. Molecular barcoding was employed in the preparation of TCR libraries, with unique molecular identifiers being used to normalize TCRbeta repertoire quantification. TCRdb reprocessed the public reads (quality trimming at Q25 with fastp, clone calling with MiXCR) and kept in-frame beta chains. For every CDR3 protein sequence, its rows merge into one entry that carries the most common genes and DNA. This sample comprises almost 250,000 distinct CDR3 sequences, roughly 25% of them detected only once. 2% to 3% of the sample lies in the top ten. The treatment or condition label, read with the paper, signifies: allogeneic hematopoietic cell transplantation with graft depleted of TCRalphabeta T cells and CD19 B cells. TCRalphabeta/CD19-depleted allogeneic hematopoietic cell grafts were given to the transplant recipients, all of whom were children.

Concerning this clonotype itself: Its target antigen remains unknown. No quality values exist for individual bases; no much larger clone is one base distant.

The chain joins TRBV7-2 to TRBJ1-1; the D gene assignment is ambiguous. The source of this sequence is a girl aged 2-10 years with Fanconi anemia, due to receive a stem cell transplant. This specimen consisted of PBMCs, obtained before TCRalphabeta/CD19-depleted stem cell transplant. CDR3 reads: CASSLAGRSEAFF. The DNA sequence is as follows: TGTGCCAGCAGCTTAGCGGGGAGAAGTGAAGCTTTCTTT.